This entry lists 31 T cell receptor beta chains sequenced from one sample in a study of CD8 T cells in Susac syndrome. Random hexamers were used to reverse transcribe the RNA input (roughly 0.5 to 1 ug). TCRdb redid the calling of the immunoSEQ multiplex PCR reads with MiXCR, one entry per CDR3 protein. Here the sample spans roughly 200,000 distinct CDR3 sequences, over 75% being singletons. The sequenced material came from CD4+ T cells from PBMCs. Receptors were obtained from a human donor with Susac syndrome.

The chain links TRBV7-9 to TRBJ1-1, with D unclear. CDR1 and CDR2 (germline): SEHNR, FQNEAQ (reference sequence). Trimming stripped 7 bases from V and 0 bases from J, with 6 bases between. This CDR3 spans 12 amino acids. This CDR3 reads CASILMNTEAFF. The CDR3 DNA reads as TGTGCCAGCATCCTCATGAACACTGAAGCTTTCTTT.

The V call is TRBV5-1, the J call TRBJ2-3; 9 bases are shared with TRBD1. CDR1 is SGHRS and CDR2 is YFSETQ in the germline V gene. V dropped 3 bases and J dropped 4; count of bases not matched to a gene: 6. This CDR3 has 15 amino acids. CDR3 coding DNA: TGCGCCAGCAGCTGGGACAGGGCACAGGCAGATACGCAGTATTTT. This translates into CASSWDRAQADTQYF.

This chain uses TRBV6-5 with TRBJ2-5; D is unclear. V lost 3 bases and J lost 2, with 13 bases in between. Per germline, CDR1 MNHEY and CDR2 SVGAGI. The CDR3 runs to 15 residues. DNA for the CDR3: TGTGCCAGCAGTTATATGTTTAGTAAGCAAGAGACCCAGTACTTC. It translates to CASSYMFSKQETQYF.

On this clonotype: As the CDR3 is not closed by the conserved phenylalanine or tryptophan, this likely results from a read error. V and J are TRBV14 and TRBJ1-1; D not certain. The CDR3 has 13 amino acids. V was trimmed by 1 base and J by 4 bases, leaving 7 bases between them. Germline V gives CDR1 SGHDN, CDR2 FVKESK. CDR3 in DNA: TGTGCCAGCAGCCAAGTGGAAGTCACTGAAGCTTTCGTT. Its translation: CASSQVEVTEAFV.

The chain has TRBV7-9 and TRBJ1-1, with D unresolved. Germline V CDR1 and CDR2: SEHNR, FQNEAQ (reference sequence). V lost 5 bases to trimming and J lost 4 bases, with 17 bases between them. The CDR3 has 15 amino acids. In nucleotides, the CDR3 is TGTGCCAGCAGCCCTTCAAGCCCCGGGGTCACTGAAGCTTTCTTT. It yields the protein CASSPSSPGVTEAFF. The variable domain in full, with the rest retrieved from reference TRBV7-9 and TRBJ1-1, is DTGVSQNPRHKITKRGQNVTFRCDPISEHNRLYWYRQTLGQGPEFLTYFQNEAQLEKSRLLSDRFSAERPKGSFSTLEIQRTEQGDSAMYLCASSPSSPGVTEAFFGQGTRLTVV.

The J gene is TRBJ2-3, the V gene TRBV7-6; TRBD1 agrees at 11 bases. The CDR3 runs to 18 residues. Unmatched junction bases numbered 17, after V lost 5 bases and J lost 7 bases. Germline CDR1 reads SGHVS; CDR2 reads FNYEAQ. The CDR3: CASSPNPPTDRGRNTQYF. CDR3 DNA: TGTGCCAGCAGCCCTAATCCCCCAACGGACAGGGGGCGTAATACGCAGTATTTT.

This chain joins TRBV15 and TRBJ2-5, with D unclear. This CDR3 region has 12 residues. Germline lookup yields CDR1 LNHNV and CDR2 YYDKDF (reference sequence). The germline V and J ends were trimmed by 3 bases and 12 bases, with 14 bases remaining between them. In DNA, the CDR3 is TGTGCCACCAGCAGCAAAGACATCCGCAAGTACTTC. Its translation is CATSSKDIRKYF.

The gene calls are TRBV7-9 and TRBJ2-7, with 8 bases matching TRBD1. CDR1 is SEHNR and CDR2 is FQNEAQ in the germline V gene (reference sequence). The CDR3 loop spans 15 amino acids. With V trimmed by 2 bases and J by 2 bases, 5 bases remained unmatched. In nucleotides, the CDR3 is TGTGCCAGCAGCTTAATGAAGGGACAGGCCTACGAGCAGTACTTC. Its translation is CASSLMKGQAYEQYF. Full variable domain (rest looked up from reference TRBV7-9 and TRBJ2-7): DTGVSQNPRHKITKRGQNVTFRCDPISEHNRLYWYRQTLGQGPEFLTYFQNEAQLEKSRLLSDRFSAERPKGSFSTLEIQRTEQGDSAMYLCASSLMKGQAYEQYFGPGTRLTVT.

This chain joins TRBV5-1 and TRBJ2-7; D uncertain. Germline V CDR1 and CDR2: SGHRS, YFSETQ. CDR3 length equals 13 residues. Trimming shortened V by 2 bases and J by 3 bases, and 9 bases separated the two germline ends. The CDR3 spells CASSLERIYEQYF. The CDR3 region has the DNA TGCGCCAGCAGCTTAGAGAGAATCTACGAGCAGTACTTC.

The chain links TRBV10-3 to TRBJ1-5; TRBD1 agrees at 9 bases. The length of the CDR3 is 15 residues. Trimming at V came to 4 bases and at J to 6 bases, leaving 7 bases not matched to a gene. Germline CDR1 and CDR2: ENHRY and SYGVKD. CDR3 nucleotide sequence: TGTGCCATCAGTGCCGGGACAGGGATCACTCAGCCCCAGCATTTT. This sequence encodes CAISAGTGITQPQHF.

V and J are TRBV7-9 and TRBJ2-1, with D unresolved. The germline gives CDR1 SEHNR, CDR2 FQNEAQ (reference sequence). Trimming stripped 7 bases from V and 0 bases from J, with 16 bases between. The CDR3 contains 16 residues. The CDR3 DNA follows: TGTGCCAGCAACAAACGGTTTGGCGCCTCCTACAATGAGCAGTTCTTC. The encoded protein is CASNKRFGASYNEQFF.

The J gene is TRBJ1-5, the V gene TRBV7-2, with 7 bases that match TRBD1. CDR3 length equals 19 residues. V shed 2 bases, J shed 2 bases, and the junction held 15 bases outside the gene matches. CDR1 is SGHTA, CDR2 FQGNSA, per germline. The CDR3 protein is CASSLKKGQARKGNQPQHF. The DNA for the CDR3 is TGTGCCAGCAGCTTAAAAAAAGGACAGGCGAGAAAGGGCAATCAGCCCCAGCATTTT.

V and J are TRBV19 and TRBJ1-2; TRBD1 matches at 10 bases. CDR1 and CDR2 (germline): LNHDA, SQIVND (reference sequence). This CDR3 contains 15 residues. The V segment lost 5 bases and the J segment 5 bases; nucleotides outside the gene matches: 8. In DNA, the CDR3 is TGTGCCAGTAGTGCGGCGGGACAGGGGATGTATGGCTACACCTTC. As protein: CASSAAGQGMYGYTF.

This clonotype was observed a single time. V and J are TRBV12-3 or TRBV12-4 and TRBJ2-5; 10 bases fit TRBD1. The length of the CDR3 is 17 residues. With 4 bases clipped from V and 2 bases from J, the junction kept 10 bases outside the gene matches. The CDR3: CASSSQTGTGAQETQYF. The CDR3 DNA reads TGTGCCAGCAGTTCTCAGACCGGGACAGGGGCGCAAGAGACCCAGTACTTC.

The V gene is TRBV29-1, the J gene TRBJ1-4; no clear D gene. V lost 5 bases and J 4 bases, leaving 20 bases between the germline ends. Germline V lookup: CDR1 SQVTM, CDR2 ANQGSEA. CDR3 length: 16 amino acids. The CDR3 here is CSVIFEEAAYNEKLFF. Here the CDR3 DNA reads TGCAGCGTTATCTTCGAGGAGGCAGCGTATAATGAAAAACTGTTTTTT.

This chain connects TRBV20-1 to TRBJ2-3, with 10 bases that match TRBD2. Germline V gene sequence: CDR1 DFQATT, CDR2 SNEGSKA (reference sequence). The CDR3 covers 15 residues. The V segment lost 6 bases and the J segment 6 bases; nucleotides outside the gene matches: 12. The CDR3 nucleotides are TGCAGTGCCCCTGGCCTAGCGGGAGTGGAGGATACGCAGTATTTT. As protein: CSAPGLAGVEDTQYF.

As concerns this clonotype: Its ends do not fully match the called genes, so a read error is possible. This chain links TRBV20-1 with TRBJ1-6; D is unclear. The CDR3 is 12 amino acids. CDR1 DFQATT and CDR2 SNEGSKA come from the germline V gene (reference sequence). CDR3 sequence (DNA): TGCAGTGCTAGAGAACTGAATTCACCCCTCCATTTT. It translates to CSARELNSPLHF.

Only a few counts were recorded for this clonotype. This chain links TRBV6-1 with TRBJ1-1; D might be TRBD1 (6 bases). Per the germline V gene, CDR1 is MNHNS and CDR2 is SASEGT. Trimming cost V 6 bases and J 0 bases, with 14 bases left between them. The CDR3 has 15 residues. The CDR3: CASRLTGQLNTEAFF. The DNA of the CDR3 is TGTGCCAGCAGATTGACCGGACAGCTGAACACTGAAGCTTTCTTT.

The CDR3 region has the DNA TGTGCCAGCTCACCGGGACAGGGGTTCCACAATGAGCAGTTCTTC. Encoded protein: CASSPGQGFHNEQFF. The J gene is TRBJ2-1, the V gene TRBV18; 10 bases fit TRBD1. V lost 3 bases, J lost 5 bases, and 4 bases stayed unmatched. Germline V CDR1 and CDR2: KGHSH, LQKENI. The CDR3 spans 15 residues.

The chain recombines TRBV11-1 with TRBJ2-5; D not resolved. There are 14 residues in the CDR3. Germline values: CDR1 SGHAT, CDR2 FQDESV (reference sequence). V was cut by 5 bases and J by 0 bases, with 10 bases left in between. The CDR3 reads CASSTPSYQETQYF. CDR3 sequence (DNA): TGTGCCAGCAGCACTCCTTCTTACCAAGAGACCCAGTACTTC.

The gene calls are TRBV3-1 and TRBJ2-1; weak D call: TRBD1 (6 bases). Trimming removed 4 bases at V and 4 bases at J, with 8 bases between. The V gene's germline CDR1 is LGHDT and CDR2 YNNKEL (reference sequence). This CDR3 is built from 13 residues. Written as DNA, the CDR3 is TGTGCCAGCAGCCCGGACAGATACAATGAGCAGTTCTTC. Translated: CASSPDRYNEQFF.

The gene calls are TRBV7-8 and TRBJ2-3; D gene ambiguous. Germline CDR1 is SGHVS and CDR2 is FQNEAQ. The ends were cut back, 1 base at V and 1 base at J, with 9 bases in the middle. The CDR3 consists of 15 residues. CDR3 amino acids: CASSLGSSGTDTQYF. The CDR3 coding sequence is TGTGCCAGCAGCTTAGGTTCTTCTGGCACAGATACGCAGTATTTT.

As DNA, the CDR3 is TGTGCCAGCAGTACAGGACTAGACAATGAGCAGTTCTTC. This sequence encodes CASSTGLDNEQFF. V gene TRBV2 combines with J gene TRBJ2-1, with 7 bases matching TRBD2. Per germline, CDR1 SNHLY and CDR2 FYNNEI. V shed 5 bases and J 5 bases; nucleotides not matched to a gene: 3. The CDR3 totals 13 residues.

V gene TRBV20-1 combines with J gene TRBJ2-1; maybe TRBD1 (7 bases). V lost 5 bases and J 7 bases, leaving 15 bases between the germline ends. Germline values: CDR1 DFQATT, CDR2 SNEGSKA (reference sequence). CDR3 length: 13 residues. The CDR3 spells CSAPRGASNEQFF. CDR3 nucleotides: TGCAGTGCTCCCAGGGGGGCCTCGAATGAGCAGTTCTTC.

This chain uses TRBV20-1 with TRBJ2-7, with TRBD1 identical over 7 bases. CDR3 size: 15 residues. V shed 5 bases, J shed 0 bases, and the junction held 10 bases outside the gene matches. Looked up from germline, CDR1 is DFQATT and CDR2 is SNEGSKA (reference sequence). CDR3 nucleotides: TGCAGTGCTGAAACGGGACAGATCAGCTCCTACGAGCAGTACTTC. Translating it yields CSAETGQISSYEQYF.

This clonotype was found once. The chain couples TRBV7-3 to TRBJ2-5; 8 bases agree with TRBD1. From germline, CDR1 is SGHTA and CDR2 FQGTGA. The length of the CDR3 is 17 residues. V was clipped by 2 bases and J by 2 bases; unmatched bases: 10. CDR3 residues: CASSLGIGQGKQETQYF. The CDR3 region has the DNA TGTGCCAGCAGCTTAGGAATTGGACAGGGTAAACAAGAGACCCAGTACTTC.

This chain links TRBV20-1 with TRBJ1-3, with 7 bases that match TRBD1. V dropped 6 bases and J dropped 2; count of bases not matched to a gene: 4. CDR1 and CDR2 (germline): DFQATT, SNEGSKA (reference sequence). This CDR3 has 13 residues. This chain's CDR3 is CSATTGAGNTIYF. The DNA of the CDR3 is TGCAGTGCGACAACAGGGGCTGGAAACACCATATATTTT.

The chain combines TRBV7-9 with TRBJ2-3; 9 nucleotides agree with TRBD1. The trim removed 5 bases at V and 3 bases at J, leaving 3 bases unmatched. The CDR3 extends over 14 amino acids. CDR1 is SEHNR, CDR2 FQNEAQ, per germline (reference sequence). This chain's CDR3 is CASSGGTGTDTQYF. DNA for the CDR3: TGTGCCAGCAGCGGAGGGACAGGGACAGATACGCAGTATTTT.

This chain uses TRBV6-2 or TRBV6-3 with TRBJ2-7; 9 bases are a match to TRBD2. From germline, CDR1 is MNHEY and CDR2 SVGEGT. The CDR3 has 14 amino acids. J lost 4 bases, V lost 6 bases, and 7 bases had no gene match. The CDR3 DNA is TGTGCCAGCAGCGTGGGGCTAGCGGGGTACGAGCAGTACTTC. Its translation: CASSVGLAGYEQYF.

The chain couples TRBV12-3 or TRBV12-4 to TRBJ1-6; 8 bases align to TRBD1. The CDR3 is 16 amino acids. J was trimmed by 4 bases and V by 6 bases; bases with no gene match: 8. This CDR3 is CASRRTGLGYNSPLHF. DNA for the CDR3: TGTGCCAGCAGACGGACAGGGCTGGGGTATAATTCACCCCTCCACTTT.

The V call is TRBV18, the J call TRBJ1-3; D is undetermined. CDR1 KGHSH and CDR2 LQKENI come from the germline V gene. V was cut by 3 bases and J by 0 bases, with 9 bases left in between. The CDR3 runs to 15 residues. As DNA, the CDR3 is TGTGCCAGCTCACCGGTTCAGAGCTCTGGAAACACCATATATTTT. This gives the protein CASSPVQSSGNTIYF.